The clone carrying this TCR beta chain was found a few times. Its target is unknown. The sample originates from a study of T cell repertoires in cytomegalovirus infection. Study-wide points: Summed frequency of shared TCR beta families picked out CMV carriers who also had the relevant HLA.

The CDR3 length is 15 residues. Germline assignment: CDR1 MNHEY and CDR2 SMNVEV (reference sequence). The V gene lost 6 bases and the J gene lost 7 bases, with 18 bases spanning the gap. TCRdb reprocessed the reads with MiXCR, giving one entry per CDR3 protein. The sample has roughly 600,000 distinct CDR3 sequences, approximately 25% seen once; the top ten hold 6.5% to 10%. The chain combines TRBV27 with TRBJ2-2, with D possibly TRBD2 on 5 matching bases. The receptor was isolated from a human donor in good health (CMV status not recorded). Some clones in this sample may be carry-over from other donors' samples. The sequenced material came from CD8+ T cells from PBMCs. CDR3 in DNA: TGTGCCAGCAGCTCCTGGGAGTTTTCGGACGGGGAGCTGTTTTTT. Its protein is CASSSWEFSDGELFF.